The 25 T cell receptor beta chains given below trace back to one sample, sequenced in a study of blood T cell repertoires in COVID-19. Data came from immunoSEQ multiplex PCR; TCRdb stores just in-frame clones and leaves some out. The sample carries fewer than 250,000 clones, around nine tenths recorded once. Sequenced material: peripheral blood. Source of these receptors: a man aged 25-40 years with acute or convalescent COVID-19.

This chain uses TRBV30 with TRBJ1-6; D unresolved. V lost 1 base, J lost 10 bases, and 11 bases lay in between. The CDR3 length is 13 residues. Germline V gene data show CDR1 as GTSNPN and CDR2 as SVGIG (reference sequence). The CDR3 DNA reads as TGTGCCTGGAGTGACCAGGTTAGATCACCCCTCCACTTT. It encodes CAWSDQVRSPLHF.

This chain uses TRBV28 with TRBJ1-4; D call uncertain. V was cut by 3 bases and J by 6 bases, with 14 bases left in between. There are 15 residues in the CDR3. CDR1 MDHEN and CDR2 SYDVKM come from the germline V gene. CDR3 DNA sequence: TGTGCCAGCAGTTTCCTCGCTTTGGGAGATGAAAAACTGTTTTTT. As protein: CASSFLALGDEKLFF.

The rearrangement uses TRBV5-1 and TRBJ2-7, with D uncertain. Between the trimmed V and J ends, which lost 5 bases and 1 base, there was a span of 7 bases. Germline V gene sequence: CDR1 SGHRS, CDR2 YFSETQ. The CDR3 is 12 amino acids. CDR3 in DNA: TGCGCCAGCAGGGGCTTTTCCTACGAGCAGTACTTC. It codes for CASRGFSYEQYF.

J is TRBJ1-1 and V is TRBV5-1; TRBD1 agrees at 7 bases. Trimming cost V 4 bases and J 5 bases; bases outside gene matches: 2. Germline lookup yields CDR1 SGHRS and CDR2 YFSETQ. The length of the CDR3 is 12 residues. The CDR3 reads CASSATGTEAFF. The CDR3 nucleotides are TGCGCCAGCAGCGCGACAGGGACTGAAGCTTTCTTT.

This clone was recorded only once. CDR3 region: CASSHVIRDRRETQYF. Written as DNA, the CDR3 is TGTGCCAGCAGCCACGTAATCCGGGACAGGAGAGAGACCCAGTACTTC. The chain uses TRBV3-1 (or the pseudogene TRBV3-2) and TRBJ2-5; 8 bases map to TRBD1. The CDR3 totals 16 residues. Germline V gene lookup returns CDR1 LGHDT and CDR2 YNNKEL (reference sequence). The V and J ends lost 3 bases and 4 bases, in that order; junction bases with no gene match: 10.

This clone was counted a single time. Other DNA sequences in the same sample also yield this CDR3. This rearrangement joins TRBV28 to TRBJ1-1, with unresolved D. Germline V gene sequence: CDR1 MDHEN, CDR2 SYDVKM. V dropped 1 base and J dropped 5 bases, with 5 bases sitting between them. CDR3 length equals 12 residues. The CDR3 sequence is CASSLFGTEAFF. CDR3 DNA sequence: TGTGCCAGCAGTTTATTCGGTACTGAAGCTTTCTTT.

The chain couples TRBV28 to TRBJ2-7; 7 nucleotides agree with TRBD2. This CDR3 is 14 amino acids long. The ends lost 2 bases at V and 0 bases at J; junction bases unmatched: 1. Germline CDR1 and CDR2: MDHEN and SYDVKM. Here the CDR3 DNA reads TGTGCCAGCAGTTTAAGCGGGAACTCCTACGAGCAGTACTTC. Translated, it gives CASSLSGNSYEQYF.

The chain couples TRBV4-2 to TRBJ1-2; a weak D match, TRBD1 (5 bases). The germline gives CDR1 LGHNA, CDR2 YNFKEQ. Between the trimmed V and J ends, which lost 6 bases and 3 bases, there was a span of 17 bases. The CDR3 runs to 15 residues. The CDR3 nucleotides read TGTGCCAGCAGGTCAGGGCTAATCCGAGACTATGGCTACACCTTC. As protein: CASRSGLIRDYGYTF.

The V gene is TRBV5-1, the J gene TRBJ1-3; D unclear. Germline CDR1 reads SGHRS; CDR2 reads YFSETQ. CDR3 size: 17 residues. With 4 bases removed from V and 4 bases from J, the gap between germline ends came to 21 bases. CDR3 bases: TGCGCCAGCAGCCCCATGGAGAGTGCCGATCCCGGAAACACCATATATTTT. Protein product: CASSPMESADPGNTIYF.

The V and J genes are TRBV5-6 and TRBJ2-5; 8 bases are shared with TRBD2. The junction had 4 bases not matched to a gene; V was cut back by 2 bases and J by 1 base. Germline values: CDR1 SGHDT, CDR2 YYEEEE. The CDR3 is 15 amino acids. The CDR3 spells CASSFLAGTQETQYF. The DNA for the CDR3 is TGTGCCAGCAGCTTTTTAGCGGGGACCCAAGAGACCCAGTACTTC.

This chain links TRBV2 with TRBJ2-3; D remains unclear. Per the germline V gene, CDR1 is SNHLY and CDR2 is FYNNEI. Trimming left V 11 bases short and J 2 bases short, with 14 bases between. This CDR3 contains 13 residues. CDR3 bases: TGTGCCTCGAAACTACCATACACAGATACGCAGTATTTT. It codes for CASKLPYTDTQYF. Filled out from reference TRBV2 and TRBJ2-3, the complete variable domain reads EPEVTQTPSHQVTQMGQEVILRCVPISNHLYFYWYRQILGQKVEFLVSFYNNEISEKSEIFDDQFSVERPDGSNFTLKIRSTKLEDSAMYFCASKLPYTDTQYFGPGTRLTVL.

There are a few counts of this clone. The V gene is TRBV28, the J gene TRBJ2-2, with D uncertain. Trimming cost V 4 bases and J 2 bases, with 11 bases left between them. Looked up from germline, CDR1 is MDHEN and CDR2 is SYDVKM. The CDR3 has 15 amino acids. CDR3 amino acids: CASSSVGVNTGELFF. In DNA form, the CDR3 reads TGTGCCAGCAGTTCGGTGGGCGTTAACACCGGGGAGCTGTTTTTT.

The gene calls are TRBV7-9 and TRBJ2-3, with a weak D call TRBD1 (6 bases). V lost 1 base, J lost 9 bases, and 8 bases lay in between. The CDR3 covers 12 residues. Germline loops: CDR1 SEHNR, CDR2 FQNEAQ (reference sequence). The CDR3 here is CASSLDRATQYF. Written as DNA, the CDR3 is TGTGCCAGCAGCTTAGACAGGGCAACGCAGTATTTT. The full variable domain, rest sourced from reference TRBV7-9 and TRBJ2-3, is DTGVSQNPRHKITKRGQNVTFRCDPISEHNRLYWYRQTLGQGPEFLTYFQNEAQLEKSRLLSDRFSAERPKGSFSTLEIQRTEQGDSAMYLCASSLDRATQYFGPGTRLTVL.

This clone was picked up a small number of times. This chain links TRBV7-9 with TRBJ1-2, with 7 bases fitting TRBD1. The CDR3 runs to 13 residues. With 2 bases clipped from V and 10 bases from J, the junction kept 7 bases outside the gene matches. Germline V CDR1 and CDR2: SEHNR, FQNEAQ (reference sequence). For the CDR3, the DNA is TGTGCCAGCAGCTTATTAGGGGGCAAGGTCTACACCTTC. Its translation is CASSLLGGKVYTF.

This sequence joins TRBV6-5 and TRBJ1-4; 7 bases match TRBD1. The V gene end was trimmed by 2 bases and the J gene end by 3 bases; junction bases not matched to a gene: 3. Germline CDR1 reads MNHEY; CDR2 reads SVGAGI. The CDR3 covers 15 residues. CDR3 sequence (DNA): TGTGCCAGCAGTTACCCCGGGACAGCTAATGAAAAACTGTTTTTT. Residues: CASSYPGTANEKLFF.

The chain recombines TRBV19 with TRBJ1-5, with 9 bases fitting TRBD1. The CDR3 spans 13 residues. J lost 4 bases, V lost 6 bases, and 1 base had no gene match. Germline CDR1 LNHDA, CDR2 SQIVND (reference sequence). The CDR3 DNA reads as TGTGCCAGTAGCGGGACAGGGAATCAGCCCCAGCATTTT. Translation: CASSGTGNQPQHF.

This chain connects TRBV5-1 to TRBJ2-1, with 11 bases fitting TRBD2. Germline V CDR1 and CDR2: SGHRS, YFSETQ. The V and J ends lost 4 bases and 4 bases, in that order; junction bases with no gene match: 4. CDR3 size: 15 residues. The CDR3 sequence: CASSLGLAEYNEQFF. The CDR3 nucleotides are TGCGCCAGCAGCCTGGGACTAGCGGAGTACAATGAGCAGTTCTTC.

The chain couples TRBV7-8 to TRBJ2-5; D is possibly TRBD2 (6 bases). V lost 3 bases, J lost 4 bases, and 18 bases lay in between. Germline V lookup: CDR1 SGHVS, CDR2 FQNEAQ. This CDR3 comprises 16 residues. CDR3 sequence reads: CASSFDRPGVRETQYF. CDR3 in DNA: TGTGCCAGCAGCTTCGATCGCCCGGGAGTGCGAGAGACCCAGTACTTC.

The chain uses TRBV5-5 and TRBJ2-2; possibly TRBD1 for D (6 bases). There are 15 residues in the CDR3. The V end lost 4 bases, the J end lost 8 bases, and 18 bases lay between the germline ends. CDR1 SGHKS and CDR2 YYEKEE come from the germline V gene (reference sequence). The CDR3 reads CASSPDSWASGELFF. As DNA, the CDR3 is TGTGCCAGCAGCCCGGACAGTTGGGCGTCGGGGGAGCTGTTTTTT.

The CDR3 protein is CASSLSNAGLETQYF. As DNA, the CDR3 is TGTGCCAGCAGCTTAAGCAATGCAGGGTTGGAGACCCAGTACTTC. The chain is built from TRBV7-3 and TRBJ2-5; tentatively, D is TRBD1 (5 bases). There are 15 residues in the CDR3. Germline V gene lookup returns CDR1 SGHTA and CDR2 FQGTGA. V lost 1 base and J 5 bases, leaving 14 bases between the germline ends.

The chain carries TRBV13 and TRBJ1-5, with D unclear. The germline gives CDR1 PRHDT, CDR2 FYEKMQ (reference sequence). V lost 0 bases, J lost 9 bases, and 9 bases lay in between. The length of the CDR3 is 13 residues. In DNA, the CDR3 is TGTGCCAGCAGCTTAGGGGTGGAGGGGCCCCAGCATTTT. Translation gives CASSLGVEGPQHF. The full variable domain, rest sourced from reference TRBV13 and TRBJ1-5, is AAGVIQSPRHLIKEKRETATLKCYPIPRHDTVYWYQQGPGQDPQFLISFYEKMQSDKGSIPDRFSAQQFSDYHSELNMSSLELGDSALYFCASSLGVEGPQHFGDGTRLSIL.

In this sample, this clone turned up once. V is TRBV4-1 and J is TRBJ2-5, with D uncertain. Per the germline V gene, CDR1 is MGHRA and CDR2 is YSYEKL. The CDR3 runs 14 residues. The V gene lost 0 bases and the J gene lost 1 base, with 6 bases spanning the gap. This chain's CDR3 is CASSQDAAQETQYF. In nucleotides, the CDR3 is TGCGCCAGCAGCCAAGATGCGGCCCAAGAGACCCAGTACTTC.

This clone is a singleton in its sample. The chain links TRBV5-1 to TRBJ2-5; D unresolved. The CDR3 covers 14 residues. V was cut by 4 bases and J by 3 bases, with 13 bases left in between. In germline, CDR1 is SGHRS, CDR2 YFSETQ. Here the CDR3 reads CASSLYLVEETQYF. The CDR3 DNA sequence: TGCGCCAGCAGCCTATACCTGGTAGAAGAGACCCAGTACTTC.

The chain carries TRBV7-3 and TRBJ1-2; 7 bases are a match to TRBD1. Germline V CDR1 and CDR2: SGHTA, FQGTGA. This CDR3 has 14 residues. With V trimmed by 5 bases and J by 4 bases, 7 bases remained unmatched. CDR3 protein: CASSPGAGGYGYTF. Here the CDR3 DNA reads TGTGCCAGCAGCCCTGGGGCAGGGGGCTATGGCTACACCTTC.

This chain connects TRBV19 to TRBJ2-5, with 7 bases that match TRBD2. V dropped 6 bases and J dropped 4; count of bases not matched to a gene: 11. CDR1 is LNHDA and CDR2 is SQIVND in the germline V gene (reference sequence). The CDR3 extends over 15 amino acids. The CDR3 DNA is TGTGCCAGTAGCTTAGTAGGACTAGGTGTAGAGACCCAGTACTTC. Encoded protein: CASSLVGLGVETQYF.